The rows below give T cell receptor beta chains drawn from one sample of a study of blood T cell repertoires in COVID-19. The repertoire was sequenced with immunoSEQ multiplex PCR; TCRdb's copy has only in-frame clones and lacks some. The sample contains 150,000 to 200,000 clones, about 85% of which appear only once. Sequences were obtained from peripheral blood. The receptors were gathered from a man aged 70-80 years with active or convalescent COVID-19. CDR3s include the opening cysteine and the closing phenylalanine or tryptophan. The order of the fields is V gene, D gene, J gene, clone size, CDR3 DNA, CDR3 protein. D genes are given only for firm matches. Not all rows give a size; the values are once, few, many and, for expanded clones, a class.

TRBV9	TRBD2	TRBJ2-3	NA	TGTGCCAGCAGTGCACGTAGCGGGAGGGCGGGGGATACGCAGTATTTT	CASSARSGRAGDTQYF
TRBV25-1	TRBD1	TRBJ1-2	NA	TGTGCCAGCAGTGCCAGGGGGCTCGCCTATGGCTACACCTTC	CASSARGLAYGYTF
TRBV4-3	NA	TRBJ2-5	NA	TGCGCCAGCAGCCAAGATCTGGCAGGGGTAGCGGGGACCCAGTACTTC	CASSQDLAGVAGTQYF
TRBV6-5	NA	TRBJ2-7	NA	TGTGCCAGTGCCCATCGCGACACCAGGAGGGGTGAGCAGTACTTC	CASAHRDTRRGEQYF
TRBV7-2	NA	TRBJ2-7	NA	TGTGCCAGCAGCACAGATAGCGGCAGCTCCTACGAGCAGTACTTC	CASSTDSGSSYEQYF
TRBV7-8	NA	TRBJ1-5	NA	TGTGCCAGCACCCTCTCCAGGGGTGATCAGCCCCAGCATTTT	CASTLSRGDQPQHF
TRBV28	TRBD1	TRBJ2-3	NA	TGTGCCAGCAGTTTATCTGGACAGGGGTTGTCAGATACGCAGTATTTT	CASSLSGQGLSDTQYF
TRBV3-1/TRBV3-2	TRBD2	TRBJ2-3	NA	TGTGCCAGCAGCCAAGGCGGGGGTAGCACAGATACGCAGTATTTT	CASSQGGGSTDTQYF
TRBV3-1/TRBV3-2	TRBD1	TRBJ2-7	NA	TGTGCCAGCAGCCGGGGACAGACATACGAGCAGTACTTC	CASSRGQTYEQYF
TRBV7-2	NA	TRBJ1-2	few	TGTGCCAGCAGCTTAGATCACAGACACATTGGCTACACCTTC	CASSLDHRHIGYTF
TRBV5-4	TRBD1	TRBJ1-2	NA	TGTGCCAGCAGTGGCTCTGGTGGGACAGACTATGGCTACACCTTC	CASSGSGGTDYGYTF
TRBV6-1	NA	TRBJ2-1	NA	TGTGCCAGCAGTGAAGATGCGGGGGAGCAGTTCTTC	CASSEDAGEQFF